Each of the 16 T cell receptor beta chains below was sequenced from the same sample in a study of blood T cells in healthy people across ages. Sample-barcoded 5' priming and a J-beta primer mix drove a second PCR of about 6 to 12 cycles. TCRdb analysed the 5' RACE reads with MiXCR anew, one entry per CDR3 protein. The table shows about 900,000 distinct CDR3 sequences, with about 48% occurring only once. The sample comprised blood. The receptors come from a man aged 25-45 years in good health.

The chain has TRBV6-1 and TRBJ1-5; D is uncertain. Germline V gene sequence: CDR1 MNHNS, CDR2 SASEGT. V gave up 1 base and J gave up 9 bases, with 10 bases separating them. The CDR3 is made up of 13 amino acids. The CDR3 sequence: CASSEDPSSPQHF. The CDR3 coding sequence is TGTGCCAGCAGTGAAGATCCCTCTTCGCCCCAGCATTTT.

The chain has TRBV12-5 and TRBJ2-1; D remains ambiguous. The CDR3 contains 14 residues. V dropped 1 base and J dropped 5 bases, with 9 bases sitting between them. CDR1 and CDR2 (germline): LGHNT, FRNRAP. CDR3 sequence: CASGLGSGNNEQFF. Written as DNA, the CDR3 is TGTGCTAGTGGTTTGGGTTCAGGTAACAATGAGCAGTTCTTC.

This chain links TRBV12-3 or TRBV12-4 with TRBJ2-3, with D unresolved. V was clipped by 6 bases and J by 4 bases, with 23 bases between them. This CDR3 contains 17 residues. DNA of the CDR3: TGTGCCAGCAGAATTAACGCCTGTGGGGTTTCACCAGATACGCAGTATTTT. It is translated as CASRINACGVSPDTQYF.

The CDR3 nucleotides read TGTGCCACTAATGGACAGTACGAGCAGTACTTC. Its protein product is CATNGQYEQYF. The rearrangement uses TRBV10-3 and TRBJ2-7; TRBD1 is a possible D gene (6 bases). Trimming left V 10 bases short and J 4 bases short, with 11 bases between. CDR1 ENHRY and CDR2 SYGVKD come from the germline V gene. CDR3 length: 11 amino acids.

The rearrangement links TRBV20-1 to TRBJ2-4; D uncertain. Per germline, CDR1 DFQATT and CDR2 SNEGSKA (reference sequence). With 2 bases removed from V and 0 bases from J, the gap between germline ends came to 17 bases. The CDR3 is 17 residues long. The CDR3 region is CSARRILEEIAKNIQYF. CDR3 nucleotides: TGCAGTGCTAGACGGATCCTAGAAGAAATAGCCAAAAACATTCAGTACTTC.

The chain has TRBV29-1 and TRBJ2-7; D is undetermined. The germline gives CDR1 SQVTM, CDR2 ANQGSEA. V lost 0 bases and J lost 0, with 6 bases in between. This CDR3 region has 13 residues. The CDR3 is CSVEDRISYEQYF. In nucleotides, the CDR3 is TGCAGCGTTGAAGACAGGATCTCCTACGAGCAGTACTTC.

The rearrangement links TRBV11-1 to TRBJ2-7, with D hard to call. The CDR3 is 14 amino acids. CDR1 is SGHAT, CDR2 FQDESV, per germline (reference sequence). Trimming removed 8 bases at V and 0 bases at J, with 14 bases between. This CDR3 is CASSKEDGSYEQYF. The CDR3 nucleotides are TGTGCCAGCTCAAAAGAGGACGGCTCCTACGAGCAGTACTTC.

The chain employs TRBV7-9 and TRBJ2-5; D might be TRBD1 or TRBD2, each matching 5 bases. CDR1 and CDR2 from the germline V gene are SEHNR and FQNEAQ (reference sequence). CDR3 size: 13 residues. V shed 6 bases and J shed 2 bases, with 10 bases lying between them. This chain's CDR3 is CASRRGAQETQYF. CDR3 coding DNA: TGTGCCAGCAGACGGGGCGCTCAAGAGACCCAGTACTTC.

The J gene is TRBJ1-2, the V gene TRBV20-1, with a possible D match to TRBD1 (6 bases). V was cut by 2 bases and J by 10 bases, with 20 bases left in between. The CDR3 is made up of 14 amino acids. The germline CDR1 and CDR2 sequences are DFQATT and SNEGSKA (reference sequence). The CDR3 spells CSARRDRITGPYTF. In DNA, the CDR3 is TGCAGTGCTAGAAGGGACCGTATCACAGGGCCCTACACCTTC.

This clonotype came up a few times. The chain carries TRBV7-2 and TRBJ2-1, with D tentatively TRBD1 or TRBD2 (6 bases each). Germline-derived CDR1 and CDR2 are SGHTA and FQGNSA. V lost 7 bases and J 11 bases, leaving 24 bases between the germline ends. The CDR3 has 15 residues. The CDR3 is CASNSPDGGLRKQFF. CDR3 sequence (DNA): TGTGCCAGCAACTCCCCTGATGGGGGGCTGCGGAAGCAGTTCTTC.

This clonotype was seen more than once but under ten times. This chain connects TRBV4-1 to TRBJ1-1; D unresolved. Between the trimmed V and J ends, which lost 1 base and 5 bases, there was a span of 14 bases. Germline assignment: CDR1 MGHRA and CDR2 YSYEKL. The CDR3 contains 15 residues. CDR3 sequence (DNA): TGCGCCAGCAGCCAAGCATCCGGGTCTTTGACTGAAGCTTTCTTT. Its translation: CASSQASGSLTEAFF.

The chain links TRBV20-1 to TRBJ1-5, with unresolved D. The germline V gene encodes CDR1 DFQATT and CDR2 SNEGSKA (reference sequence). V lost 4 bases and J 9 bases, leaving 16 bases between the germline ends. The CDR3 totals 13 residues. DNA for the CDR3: TGCAGTGCTACCGGGCCCGTGGATTGGCCCCAGCATTTT. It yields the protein CSATGPVDWPQHF.

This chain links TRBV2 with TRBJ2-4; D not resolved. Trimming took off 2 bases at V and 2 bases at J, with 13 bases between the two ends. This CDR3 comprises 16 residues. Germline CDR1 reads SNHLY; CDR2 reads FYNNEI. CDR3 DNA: TGTGCCAGCAGTGAACCACCGTGGACGTCCAAAAACATTCAGTACTTC. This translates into CASSEPPWTSKNIQYF.

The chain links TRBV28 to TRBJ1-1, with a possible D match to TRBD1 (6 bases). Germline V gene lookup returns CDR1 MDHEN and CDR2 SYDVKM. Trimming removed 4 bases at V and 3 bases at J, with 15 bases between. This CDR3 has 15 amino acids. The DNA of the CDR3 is TGTGCCAGCAGTTCCTCGGGGGCGGGGGACACTGAAGCTTTCTTT. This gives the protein CASSSSGAGDTEAFF.

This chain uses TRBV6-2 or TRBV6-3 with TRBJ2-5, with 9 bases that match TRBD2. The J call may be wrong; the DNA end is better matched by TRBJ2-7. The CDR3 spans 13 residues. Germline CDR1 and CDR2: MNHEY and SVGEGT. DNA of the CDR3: TGTGCCGGGGGGCTAGCGGGATTCGACGAGCAGTACTTC. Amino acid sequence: CAGGLAGFDEQYF.

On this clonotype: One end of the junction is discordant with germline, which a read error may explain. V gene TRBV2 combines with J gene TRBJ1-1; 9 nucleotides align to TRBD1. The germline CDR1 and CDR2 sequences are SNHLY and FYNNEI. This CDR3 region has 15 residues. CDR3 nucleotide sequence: TGTGCCAGTAGTGAAAACAGGGGGCCGAACACTGAAGCTTTCTTT. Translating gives CASSENRGPNTEAFF.